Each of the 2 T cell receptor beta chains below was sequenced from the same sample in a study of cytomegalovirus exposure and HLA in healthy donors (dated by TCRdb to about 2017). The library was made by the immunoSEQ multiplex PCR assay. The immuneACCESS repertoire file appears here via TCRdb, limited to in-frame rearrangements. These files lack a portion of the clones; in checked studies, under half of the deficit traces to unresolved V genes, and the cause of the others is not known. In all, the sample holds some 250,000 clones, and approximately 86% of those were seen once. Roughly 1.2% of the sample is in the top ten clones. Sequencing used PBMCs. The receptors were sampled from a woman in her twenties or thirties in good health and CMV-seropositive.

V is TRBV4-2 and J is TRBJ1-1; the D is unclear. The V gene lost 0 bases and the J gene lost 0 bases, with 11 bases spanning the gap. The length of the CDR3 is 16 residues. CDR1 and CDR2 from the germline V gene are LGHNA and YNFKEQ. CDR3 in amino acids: CASSQEVTMMNTEAFF. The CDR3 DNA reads TGTGCCAGCAGCCAAGAAGTTACTATGATGAACACTGAAGCTTTCTTT.

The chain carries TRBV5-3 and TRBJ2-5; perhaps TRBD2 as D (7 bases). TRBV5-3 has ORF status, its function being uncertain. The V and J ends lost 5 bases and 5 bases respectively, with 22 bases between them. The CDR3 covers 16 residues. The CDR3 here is CARSSVLGGRGETQYF. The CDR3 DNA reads TGTGCCAGAAGTAGCGTATTGGGGGGGAGGGGGGAGACCCAGTACTTC.